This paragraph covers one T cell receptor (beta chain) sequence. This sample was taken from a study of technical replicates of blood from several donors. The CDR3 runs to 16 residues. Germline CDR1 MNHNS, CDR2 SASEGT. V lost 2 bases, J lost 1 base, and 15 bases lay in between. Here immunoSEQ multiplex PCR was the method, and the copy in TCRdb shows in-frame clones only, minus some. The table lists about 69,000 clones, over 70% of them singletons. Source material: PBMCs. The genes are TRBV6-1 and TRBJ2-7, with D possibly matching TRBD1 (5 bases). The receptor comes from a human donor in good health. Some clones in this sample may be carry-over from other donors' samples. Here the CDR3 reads CASSETRQTISYEQYF. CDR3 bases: TGTGCCAGCAGTGAAACCCGACAGACGATATCCTACGAGCAGTACTTC.